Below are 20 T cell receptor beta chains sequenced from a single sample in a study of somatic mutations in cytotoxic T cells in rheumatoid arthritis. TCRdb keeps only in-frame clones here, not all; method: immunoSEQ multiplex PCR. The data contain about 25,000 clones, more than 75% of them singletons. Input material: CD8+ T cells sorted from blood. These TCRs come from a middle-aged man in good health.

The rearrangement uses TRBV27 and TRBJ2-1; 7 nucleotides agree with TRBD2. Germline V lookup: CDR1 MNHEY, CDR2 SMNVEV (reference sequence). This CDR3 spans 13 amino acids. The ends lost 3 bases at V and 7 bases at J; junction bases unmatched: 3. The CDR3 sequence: CASSFGTTNEQFF. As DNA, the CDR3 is TGTGCCAGCAGTTTTGGGACTACAAATGAGCAGTTCTTC.

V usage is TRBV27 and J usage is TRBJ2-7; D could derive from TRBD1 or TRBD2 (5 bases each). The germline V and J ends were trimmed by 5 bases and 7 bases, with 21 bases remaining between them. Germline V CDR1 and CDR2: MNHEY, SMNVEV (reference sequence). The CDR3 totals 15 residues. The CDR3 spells CASSARPGTLREQYF. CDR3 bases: TGTGCCAGCAGTGCCCGACCCGGGACCCTTCGTGAGCAGTACTTC.

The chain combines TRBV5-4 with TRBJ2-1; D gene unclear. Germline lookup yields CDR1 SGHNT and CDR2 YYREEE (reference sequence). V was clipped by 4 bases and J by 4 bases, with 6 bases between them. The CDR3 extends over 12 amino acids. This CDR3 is CASSNGYNEQFF. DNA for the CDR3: TGTGCCAGCAGCAACGGGTACAATGAGCAGTTCTTC.

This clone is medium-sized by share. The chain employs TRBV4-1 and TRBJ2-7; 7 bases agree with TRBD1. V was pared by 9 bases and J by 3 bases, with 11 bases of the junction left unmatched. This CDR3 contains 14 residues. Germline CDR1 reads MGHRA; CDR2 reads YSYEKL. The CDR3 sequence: CASAKETGIYEQYF. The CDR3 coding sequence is TGCGCCAGTGCCAAAGAGACAGGGATCTACGAGCAGTACTTC.

The CDR3 DNA reads as TGTGCCAGCAACCCTACCGGCGGGAGGTTCGAGCAGTACTTC. It encodes CASNPTGGRFEQYF. This chain joins TRBV5-5 and TRBJ2-7; 8 nucleotides line up with TRBD2. With 6 bases clipped from V and 6 bases from J, the junction kept 11 bases outside the gene matches. Germline loops: CDR1 SGHKS, CDR2 YYEKEE (reference sequence). The CDR3 is made up of 14 amino acids.

The chain's CDR3 is CASSVAGTSGFYEQYF. CDR3 DNA sequence: TGTGCCAGCAGCGTGGCCGGGACTAGCGGGTTCTACGAGCAGTACTTC. The V call is TRBV9, the J call TRBJ2-7; 12 nucleotides line up with TRBD2. J gave up 3 bases and V 2 bases, and 6 bases lay outside the gene matches. CDR3 length: 16 amino acids. Looked up from germline, CDR1 is SGDLS and CDR2 is YYNGEE.

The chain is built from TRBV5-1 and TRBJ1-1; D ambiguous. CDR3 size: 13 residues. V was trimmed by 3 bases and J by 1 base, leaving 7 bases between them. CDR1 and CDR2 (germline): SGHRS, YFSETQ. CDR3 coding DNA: TGCGCCAGCAGCTATTCAGCGAACACTGAAGCTTTCTTT. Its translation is CASSYSANTEAFF.

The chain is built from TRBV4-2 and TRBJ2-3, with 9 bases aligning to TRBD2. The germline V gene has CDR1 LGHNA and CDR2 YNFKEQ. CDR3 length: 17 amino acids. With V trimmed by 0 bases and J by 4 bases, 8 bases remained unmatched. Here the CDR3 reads CASSQDPLAGESDTQYF. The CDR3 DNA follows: TGTGCCAGCAGCCAAGATCCCTTAGCGGGAGAATCAGATACGCAGTATTTT.

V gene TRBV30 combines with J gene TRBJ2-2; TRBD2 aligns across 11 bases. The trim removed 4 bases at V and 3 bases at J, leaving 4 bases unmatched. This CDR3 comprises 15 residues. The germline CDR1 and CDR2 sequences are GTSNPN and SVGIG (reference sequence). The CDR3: CAWTWGLADTGELFF. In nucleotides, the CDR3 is TGTGCCTGGACGTGGGGACTAGCGGACACCGGGGAGCTGTTTTTT.

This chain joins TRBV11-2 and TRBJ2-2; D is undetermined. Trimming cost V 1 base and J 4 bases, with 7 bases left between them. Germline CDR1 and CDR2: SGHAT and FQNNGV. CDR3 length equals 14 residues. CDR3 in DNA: TGTGCCAGCAGCTTAGGAGCCGGCACCGGGGAGCTGTTTTTT. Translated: CASSLGAGTGELFF.

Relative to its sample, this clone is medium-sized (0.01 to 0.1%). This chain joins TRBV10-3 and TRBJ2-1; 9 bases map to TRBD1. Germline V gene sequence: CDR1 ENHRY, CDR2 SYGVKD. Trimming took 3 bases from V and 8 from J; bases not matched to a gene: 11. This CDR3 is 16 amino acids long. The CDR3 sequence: CAISELYGTGLHEQFF. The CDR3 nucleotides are TGTGCCATCAGTGAACTTTACGGGACAGGGTTACATGAGCAGTTCTTC.

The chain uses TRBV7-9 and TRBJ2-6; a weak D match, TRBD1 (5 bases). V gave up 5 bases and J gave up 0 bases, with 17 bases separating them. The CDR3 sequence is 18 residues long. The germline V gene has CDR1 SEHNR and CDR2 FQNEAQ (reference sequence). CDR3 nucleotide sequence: TGTGCCAGCAGCCCAGGGCAACGCGACAGCTCTGGGGCCAACGTCCTGACTTTC. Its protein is CASSPGQRDSSGANVLTF.

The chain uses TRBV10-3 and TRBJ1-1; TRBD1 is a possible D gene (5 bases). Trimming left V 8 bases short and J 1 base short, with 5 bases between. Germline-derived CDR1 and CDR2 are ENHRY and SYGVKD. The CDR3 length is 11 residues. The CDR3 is CAIGTNTEAFF. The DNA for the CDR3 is TGTGCCATCGGGACGAACACTGAAGCTTTCTTT.

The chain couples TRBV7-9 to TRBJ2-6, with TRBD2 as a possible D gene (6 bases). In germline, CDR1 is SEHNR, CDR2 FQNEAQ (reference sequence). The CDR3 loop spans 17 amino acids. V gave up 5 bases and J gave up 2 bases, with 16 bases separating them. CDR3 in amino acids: CASSGGTQGAGANVLTF. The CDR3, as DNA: TGTGCCAGCAGCGGCGGGACCCAAGGAGCTGGGGCCAACGTCCTGACTTTC. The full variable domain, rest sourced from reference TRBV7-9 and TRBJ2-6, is DTGVSQNPRHKITKRGQNVTFRCDPISEHNRLYWYRQTLGQGPEFLTYFQNEAQLEKSRLLSDRFSAERPKGSFSTLEIQRTEQGDSAMYLCASSGGTQGAGANVLTFGAGSRLTVL.

The CDR3 loop is CASSQENIVSARFTTHEQFF. The CDR3 nucleotides read TGCGCCAGCAGCCAAGAAAATATAGTAAGTGCTAGGTTTACTACACATGAGCAGTTCTTC. V usage is TRBV4-1 and J usage is TRBJ2-1; D ambiguous. The germline CDR1 and CDR2 sequences are MGHRA and YSYEKL. The V end was cut by 0 bases, the J end by 8 bases, with 29 bases between. The CDR3 spans 20 residues.

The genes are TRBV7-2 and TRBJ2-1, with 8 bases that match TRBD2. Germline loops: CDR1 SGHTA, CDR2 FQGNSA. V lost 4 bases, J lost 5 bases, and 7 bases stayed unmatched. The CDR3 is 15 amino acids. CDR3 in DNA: TGTGCCAGCAGCTATGGCGGGGGGCGAGACAATGAGCAGTTCTTC. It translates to CASSYGGGRDNEQFF.

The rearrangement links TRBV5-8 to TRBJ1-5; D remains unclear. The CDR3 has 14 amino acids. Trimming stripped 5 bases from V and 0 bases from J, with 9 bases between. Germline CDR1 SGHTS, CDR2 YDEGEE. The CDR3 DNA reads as TGTGCCAGCAGAACCGGGGATAGCAATCAGCCCCAGCATTTT. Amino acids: CASRTGDSNQPQHF.

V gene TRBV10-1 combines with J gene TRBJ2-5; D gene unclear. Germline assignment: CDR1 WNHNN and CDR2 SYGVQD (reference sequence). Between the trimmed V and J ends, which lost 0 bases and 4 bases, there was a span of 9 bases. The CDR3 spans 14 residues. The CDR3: CASSESKVSETQYF. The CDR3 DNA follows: TGCGCCAGCAGTGAGTCCAAGGTTTCAGAGACCCAGTACTTC.

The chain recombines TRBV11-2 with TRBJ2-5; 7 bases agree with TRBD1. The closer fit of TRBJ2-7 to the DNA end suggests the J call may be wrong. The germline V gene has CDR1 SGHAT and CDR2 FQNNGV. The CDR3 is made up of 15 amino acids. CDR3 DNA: TGTGCCAGCAGCTTAGGGGGTGGGACAGCATACGAGCAGTACTTC. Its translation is CASSLGGGTAYEQYF.

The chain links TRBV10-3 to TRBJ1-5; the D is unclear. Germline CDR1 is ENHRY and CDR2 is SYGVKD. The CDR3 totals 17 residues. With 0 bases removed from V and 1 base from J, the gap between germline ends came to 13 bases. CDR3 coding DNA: TGTGCCATCAGTGAGTCAAGTCAGAGACGGAGCAATCAGCCCCAGCATTTT. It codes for CAISESSQRRSNQPQHF.